The 13 T cell receptor beta chains below were found in one sample sequenced in a study of blood T cells in healthy people across ages. It was with a sample-barcoded 5' primer and a J-beta primer mix that a second PCR of roughly 6 to 12 cycles was run. From the 5' RACE reads, TCRdb called clonotypes with MiXCR, one entry per CDR3 protein. The data contain roughly 1,300,000 distinct CDR3 sequences, approximately 59% of them singletons. Material: blood. The receptors originated from a man aged 18 to 35 in good health.

The chain links TRBV29-1 to TRBJ2-2; possible D gene TRBD1, 5 bases. V was shortened by 5 bases and J by 4 bases, with 11 bases between the two germline ends. From germline, CDR1 is SQVTM and CDR2 ANQGSEA. The CDR3 spans 13 residues. CDR3 amino acids: CSVPGFTTGELFF. The DNA of the CDR3 is TGCAGCGTTCCAGGGTTTACCACCGGGGAGCTGTTTTTT.

In this sample, this clonotype turned up once. This chain joins TRBV20-1 and TRBJ1-2; TRBD1 agrees at 9 bases. The CDR3 runs 16 residues. V shed 0 bases and J 3 bases; nucleotides not matched to a gene: 8. Germline CDR1 and CDR2: DFQATT and SNEGSKA (reference sequence). CDR3 DNA sequence: TGCAGTGCTAGAGATCCCCCGTGGGACAGGGACTATGGCTACACCTTC. Translating gives CSARDPPWDRDYGYTF.

This clonotype was counted only a few times. The chain carries TRBV12-1 and TRBJ2-1; no DNA check was done on the table's D call, TRBD2. TRBV12-1 corresponds to a pseudogene. The CDR3 totals 17 residues. This CDR3 reads CASSFLEGGVSYNEQFF. CDR3 sequence (DNA): TGTGCCAGCAGCTTTCTGGAGGGAGGGGTCTCCTACAATGAGCAGTTCTTC.

The chain combines TRBV10-3 with TRBJ2-7; 7 bases map to TRBD2. Germline V CDR1 and CDR2: ENHRY, SYGVKD. There are 14 residues in the CDR3. Trimming cost V 10 bases and J 6 bases; bases outside gene matches: 15. The CDR3 DNA reads TGTGCCACCACGCCGGAGGCGGGAGCGGTCGAGCAGTACTTC. Amino acid sequence: CATTPEAGAVEQYF.

The J gene is TRBJ2-4, the V gene TRBV3-1, with D perhaps matching TRBD2 (7 bases). The DNA end lines up better with TRBJ2-7; the J call may be wrong. The CDR3 contains 17 residues. The germline gives CDR1 LGHDT, CDR2 YNNKEL (reference sequence). Here the CDR3 reads CASTLKNGGAFGYEQYF. CDR3 sequence (DNA): TGTGCCAGCACCCTCAAGAATGGGGGGGCGTTCGGTTACGAGCAGTACTTC.

The chain has TRBV20-1 and TRBJ2-4, with D possibly matching TRBD1 (6 bases). The CDR3 is made up of 20 amino acids. Trimming removed 0 bases from V and 0 bases from J, with 24 bases in between. The germline gives CDR1 DFQATT, CDR2 SNEGSKA (reference sequence). CDR3 protein: CSARDPTAGTSILAKNIQYF. The CDR3 coding sequence is TGCAGTGCTAGAGATCCCACTGCCGGGACAAGCATTCTAGCCAAAAACATTCAGTACTTC.

The chain combines TRBV2 with TRBJ2-3; D might be TRBD2 (5 bases). Trimming took 2 bases from V and 4 from J, leaving 16 bases between them. Germline V CDR1 and CDR2: SNHLY, FYNNEI. The CDR3 has 16 amino acids. The CDR3 protein is CASSELGPTGSDTQYF. CDR3 nucleotide sequence: TGTGCCAGCAGTGAATTGGGCCCGACGGGGTCAGATACGCAGTATTTT.

The chain links TRBV5-6 to TRBJ2-5; weak D call: TRBD2 (6 bases). Germline V gives CDR1 SGHDT, CDR2 YYEEEE. The CDR3 spans 14 residues. V lost 4 bases and J lost 5, with 15 bases in between. CDR3 sequence reads: CASSVDLGGETQYF. The CDR3 region has the DNA TGTGCCAGCAGCGTGGACCTTGGGGGGGAGACCCAGTACTTC.

The chain uses TRBV20-1 and TRBJ2-1; possibly TRBD1 or TRBD2 for D (6 bases each). The CDR3 has 12 amino acids. The V gene lost 5 bases and the J gene lost 10 bases, with 15 bases spanning the gap. Per germline, CDR1 DFQATT and CDR2 SNEGSKA (reference sequence). The CDR3 here is CSARPGGREQFF. The CDR3 DNA reads TGCAGTGCTCGCCCTGGGGGGCGGGAGCAGTTCTTC.

This clonotype was seen a handful of times. The V and J genes are TRBV2 and TRBJ2-5, with TRBD2 identical over 9 bases. This CDR3 contains 16 residues. V trimming: 4 bases; J trimming: 2 bases; junction bases outside the gene matches: 8. Germline loops: CDR1 SNHLY, CDR2 FYNNEI. CDR3 loop: CASSVSRLAAQETQYF. The CDR3 DNA reads TGTGCCAGCAGTGTTTCGAGACTAGCGGCTCAAGAGACCCAGTACTTC. The full variable domain, rest sourced from reference TRBV2 and TRBJ2-5, is EPEVTQTPSHQVTQMGQEVILRCVPISNHLYFYWYRQILGQKVEFLVSFYNNEISEKSEIFDDQFSVERPDGSNFTLKIRSTKLEDSAMYFCASSVSRLAAQETQYFGPGTRLLVL.

The genes are TRBV21-1 and TRBJ2-7; the table's D gene call, TRBD1, was not cross checked with the DNA. TRBV21-1 is shown as a pseudogene. This CDR3 has 14 residues. CDR3 coding DNA: TGTGTCATCAGACCGGGACCCAAAACCTACGAGCAGTACTTC. Its protein is CVIRPGPKTYEQYF.

The rearrangement links TRBV12-3 or TRBV12-4 to TRBJ2-1; 11 bases match TRBD2. The CDR3 extends over 16 amino acids. V shed 4 bases and J 8 bases; nucleotides not matched to a gene: 10. The CDR3 nucleotides are TGTGCCAGCAGTTATCTAGCGGGGGGAGCTCGCGATGAGCAGTTCTTC. This codes for CASSYLAGGARDEQFF.

This rearrangement joins TRBV5-6 to TRBJ1-4; D not certain. Trimming removed 2 bases at V and 0 bases at J, with 20 bases between. The V gene's germline CDR1 is SGHDT and CDR2 YYEEEE. The CDR3 covers 19 residues. This CDR3 is CASSLFLSWAPATNEKLFF. DNA for the CDR3: TGTGCCAGCAGCTTATTTTTGAGTTGGGCCCCTGCAACTAATGAAAAACTGTTTTTT.